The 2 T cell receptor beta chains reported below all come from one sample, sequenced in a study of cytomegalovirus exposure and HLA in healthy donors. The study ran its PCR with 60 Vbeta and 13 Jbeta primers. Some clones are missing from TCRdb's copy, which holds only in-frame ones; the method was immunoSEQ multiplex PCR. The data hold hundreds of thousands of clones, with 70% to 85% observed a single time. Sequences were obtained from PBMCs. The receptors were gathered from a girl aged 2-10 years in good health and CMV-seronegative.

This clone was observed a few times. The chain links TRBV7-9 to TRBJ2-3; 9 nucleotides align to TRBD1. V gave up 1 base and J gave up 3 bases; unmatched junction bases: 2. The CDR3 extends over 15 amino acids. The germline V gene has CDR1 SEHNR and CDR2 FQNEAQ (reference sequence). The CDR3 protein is CASSLDRGLTDTQYF. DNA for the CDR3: TGTGCCAGCAGCTTAGACAGGGGGCTGACAGATACGCAGTATTTT.

In nucleotides, the CDR3 is TGTGCCAGCTCACCACAGGGGGAGCAAGAGACCCAGTACTTC. Encoded protein: CASSPQGEQETQYF. This sequence joins TRBV18 and TRBJ2-5; D perhaps matches TRBD1 (6 bases). Germline V gene lookup returns CDR1 KGHSH and CDR2 LQKENI. V gave up 1 base and J gave up 2 bases, with 8 bases separating them. This CDR3 spans 14 amino acids.